These 13 T cell receptor beta chains share one sample of origin, sequenced in a study of vaccination effects on CD4 cells after COVID-19. Prior to sequencing, the ViraFEST assay stimulated PBMC with viral peptide pools, which expanded the antigen-specific CD4+ T cells. When around nine days of culture had elapsed, CD4+ T cells were isolated. Antigens for these TCRs are unknown. The method was immunoSEQ multiplex PCR; TCRdb's version includes in-frame clones alone and lacks a portion of them. The repertoire has about 79,000 clones, approximately 74% of them found once; the top ten carry approximately 2%. Sequenced here: CD4+ T cells from PBMCs cultured with HCoV-229E spike peptides, sampled before COVID-19 vaccination. The source of these receptors is a human donor who received a COVID-19 vaccine.

The chain carries TRBV11-3 and TRBJ2-3, with D perhaps matching TRBD2 (6 bases). This CDR3 is built from 15 residues. V shed 0 bases and J shed 0 bases, with 7 bases lying between them. Per the germline V gene, CDR1 is SGHNT and CDR2 is YENEEA. The CDR3 reads CASSLERGSTDTQYF. The CDR3 nucleotides read TGTGCCAGCAGCTTAGAGCGGGGAAGCACAGATACGCAGTATTTT.

The V gene is TRBV13, the J gene TRBJ2-3; D assignment may be TRBD1 or TRBD2 (5 bases each). Trimming cost V 7 bases and J 0 bases, with 20 bases left between them. Germline-derived CDR1 and CDR2 are PRHDT and FYEKMQ (reference sequence). CDR3 length: 17 residues. CDR3 nucleotide sequence: TGTGCCAGCACCCCTGCCCGAGGTGAGGGGAGCACAGATACGCAGTATTTT. Protein: CASTPARGEGSTDTQYF.

This chain joins TRBV7-8 and TRBJ2-7; D is unresolved. The CDR3 length is 14 residues. Germline CDR1 and CDR2: SGHVS and FQNEAQ. Trimming took off 0 bases at V and 3 bases at J, with 9 bases between the two ends. The CDR3 region is CASSLARQGYEQYV. The CDR3 DNA is TGTGCCAGCAGCTTAGCTCGTCAAGGCTACGAGCAGTACGTC.

This sequence joins TRBV5-1 and TRBJ2-5; D is undetermined. V lost 0 bases to trimming and J lost 5 bases, with 5 bases between them. The CDR3 has 12 amino acids. Germline CDR1 reads SGHRS; CDR2 reads YFSETQ. CDR3 sequence reads: CASSLARETQYF. In nucleotides, the CDR3 is TGCGCCAGCAGCTTGGCCCGGGAGACCCAGTACTTC.

This clone showed up just once. This sequence joins TRBV19 and TRBJ1-3; D is undetermined. The CDR3 sequence is 14 residues long. CDR1 is LNHDA, CDR2 SQIVND, per germline (reference sequence). V shed 2 bases and J shed 2 bases, with 7 bases lying between them. The CDR3 loop is CASSIQVPGNTIYF. As DNA, the CDR3 is TGTGCCAGTAGTATACAGGTCCCTGGAAACACCATATATTTT.

V is TRBV10-2 and J is TRBJ2-4; TRBD2 matches at 10 bases. This CDR3 is 17 amino acids long. V lost 2 bases and J lost 5; bases outside the gene matches: 9. Germline V gene sequence: CDR1 WSHSY, CDR2 SAAADI. The CDR3 region is CASSERGLAAEENIQYF. CDR3 sequence (DNA): TGCGCCAGCAGTGAGAGAGGACTAGCGGCCGAAGAAAACATTCAGTACTTC.

The gene calls are TRBV28 and TRBJ2-1; D possibly corresponds to TRBD1 (6 bases). Deletions cut 3 bases from V and 6 bases from J, with 15 bases between. Germline V gives CDR1 MDHEN, CDR2 SYDVKM. The CDR3 is 15 amino acids. The CDR3: CASSLLDSLANEQFF. CDR3 coding DNA: TGTGCCAGCAGTTTGTTGGACAGTCTTGCCAATGAGCAGTTCTTC.

Note on this clone: The CDR3 carries no conserved terminal phenylalanine or tryptophan, so it likely arises from a read error. The limits of the CDR3 on the DNA are not certain, so only TCRdb's listed CDR3 is given. The rearrangement uses TRBV23-1 and TRBJ2-7; the table gives TRBD1 as D, unverified against the DNA. TRBV23-1 is classed as an ORF, of uncertain function. The CDR3 is 14 residues long, ends included. This CDR3 reads CASSQSPGPGTGPI.

A single count supports this clone. The chain links TRBV19 to TRBJ1-6, with D unclear. Looked up from germline, CDR1 is LNHDA and CDR2 is SQIVND (reference sequence). Trimming left V 3 bases short and J 9 bases short, with 9 bases between. CDR3 size: 13 residues. The DNA of the CDR3 is TGTGCCAGTAGTATGGTGCAGCCTTCACCCCTCCACTTT. Protein sequence: CASSMVQPSPLHF.

V gene TRBV4-1 combines with J gene TRBJ2-2; TRBD2 agrees at 12 bases. Germline trimming cut 2 bases from V and 3 bases from J; bases unmatched to any gene: 1. The CDR3 is 16 residues long. CDR1 is MGHRA, CDR2 YSYEKL, per germline. CDR3: CASSQRLAGDTGELFF. The CDR3 bases are TGCGCCAGCAGCCAAAGACTAGCGGGGGACACCGGGGAGCTGTTTTTT.

The chain carries TRBV18 and TRBJ1-6; 9 positions agree with TRBD1. Unmatched junction bases numbered 9, after V lost 8 bases and J lost 10 bases. The CDR3 loop spans 14 amino acids. Germline CDR1 is KGHSH and CDR2 is LQKENI. DNA for the CDR3: TGTGCCAGCCAGGTGTCTGGACAGGGGTCACCCCTCCACTTT. Translating gives CASQVSGQGSPLHF.

V and J are TRBV6-5 and TRBJ2-3; 7 nucleotides line up with TRBD1. The trim removed 6 bases at V and 5 bases at J, leaving 8 bases unmatched. CDR1 and CDR2 (germline): MNHEY, SVGAGI. The length of the CDR3 is 14 residues. The CDR3 reads CASRRQGPLDTQYF. The DNA of the CDR3 is TGTGCCAGCAGGAGACAGGGACCTCTAGATACGCAGTATTTT.

The chain employs TRBV18 and TRBJ1-1; 8 bases are shared with TRBD1. Unmatched junction bases numbered 5, after V lost 5 bases and J lost 0 bases. The CDR3 has 15 residues. Germline values: CDR1 KGHSH, CDR2 LQKENI. The CDR3 loop is CASSTRTGMNTEAFF. CDR3 coding DNA: TGTGCCAGCTCAACGAGGACAGGGATGAACACTGAAGCTTTCTTT.